This T cell receptor beta chain emerged from a study of blood T cell repertoires in COVID-19. Study-level information: Sample material is recorded as cDNA or gDNA derived from T cells, B-cell-depleted T cells, or PBMCs.

Original processing methods: Counts of nucleated cells, estimated from reference gene primer amplification, were obtained. Some clones are missing from TCRdb's copy, which holds only in-frame ones; the method was immunoSEQ multiplex PCR. V and J calls and clone size are those listed in that table; D and trimming were worked out from the DNA. Altogether some 210,000 clones are present, roughly 78% being singletons, with the ten largest covering 12%. The CDR3 runs 15 residues. Germline V gene data show CDR1 as SGDLS and CDR2 as YYNGEE. Trimming cost V 4 bases and J 7 bases; bases outside gene matches: 6. The sample holds one count of this clone.

The chain has TRBV9 and TRBJ2-1; 12 bases align to TRBD2. Sequenced: peripheral blood. This receptor was taken from a woman aged 35 to 49 with acute or convalescent COVID-19. Here the CDR3 reads CASSYQTSGRNEQFF. Here the CDR3 DNA reads TGTGCCAGCAGCTACCAGACTAGCGGGAGAAATGAGCAGTTCTTC. Together with reference TRBV9 and TRBJ2-1, the CDR3 gives the full variable domain: DSGVTQTPKHLITATGQRVTLRCSPRSGDLSVYWYQQSLDQGLQFLIQYYNGEERAKGNILERFSAQQFPDLHSELNLSSLELGDSALYFCASSYQTSGRNEQFFGPGTRLTVL.